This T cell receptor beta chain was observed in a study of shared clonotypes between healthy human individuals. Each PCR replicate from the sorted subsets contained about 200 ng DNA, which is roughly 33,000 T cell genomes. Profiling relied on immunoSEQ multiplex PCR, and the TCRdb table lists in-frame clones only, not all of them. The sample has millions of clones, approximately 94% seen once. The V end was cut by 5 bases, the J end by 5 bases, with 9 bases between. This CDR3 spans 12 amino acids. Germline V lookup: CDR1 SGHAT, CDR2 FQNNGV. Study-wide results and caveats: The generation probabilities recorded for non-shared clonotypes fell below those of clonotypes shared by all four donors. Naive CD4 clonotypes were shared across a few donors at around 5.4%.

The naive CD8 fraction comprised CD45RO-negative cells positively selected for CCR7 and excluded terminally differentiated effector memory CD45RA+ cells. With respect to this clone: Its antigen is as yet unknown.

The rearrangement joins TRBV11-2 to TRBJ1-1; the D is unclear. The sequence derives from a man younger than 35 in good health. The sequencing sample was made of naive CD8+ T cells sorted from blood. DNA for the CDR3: TGTGCCAGCAGCCTCCCGGGAACTGAAGCTTTCTTT. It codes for CASSLPGTEAFF.